This TCR beta chain was identified during a study of cytomegalovirus exposure and HLA in healthy donors. Findings of the study overall: CMV antigen specificity was confirmed in vitro for three CMV-associated chains. When presence/absence was analysed, sequencing depth was taken to be roughly uniform across donors.

The PCR used 60 Vbeta and 13 Jbeta primers. TCRdb keeps only in-frame clones here, not all; method: immunoSEQ multiplex PCR. This table has 120,000 to 150,000 clones, 80% to 85% appearing once. On this clone: What it recognizes is unknown.

Germline assignment: CDR1 LNHDA and CDR2 SQIVND (reference sequence). The V end was cut by 3 bases, the J end by 2 bases, with 8 bases between. The CDR3 length is 14 residues. The clonotype comes from a boy aged 2-9 years in good health and CMV-seronegative. The chain employs TRBV19 and TRBJ1-5; no firm D call. Source material: PBMCs. Here the CDR3 reads CASSIVSGNQPQHF. In DNA, the CDR3 is TGTGCCAGTAGTATCGTGTCAGGCAATCAGCCCCAGCATTTT.